Presented here are 24 T cell receptor beta chains from one specimen sequenced in a study of human T cells and chemical hapten exposure. Via MiXCR, TCRdb re-called the RACE reads, giving one row per CDR3 protein. The data contain 45,000 to 60,000 distinct CDR3 sequences, 7.5% to 10% of them seen just once; the ten biggest clones take up roughly 15%. Time point specified: patch test 1, 2 weeks after DPC sensitization. Regarding treatment: therapeutic diphenylcyclopropenone sensitization with weekly scalp DPC. The sequenced sample was whole blood, obtained in connection with sensitization to the hapten diphenylcyclopropenone (DPC). The receptors derive from a woman in her 40s with alopecia areata. Some clones in this sample may be carry-over from other donors' samples.

This clonotype was found many times. The rearrangement joins TRBV19 to TRBJ1-1; TRBD1 agrees at 7 bases. This CDR3 region has 16 residues. Trimming took 3 bases from V and 4 from J; bases not matched to a gene: 11. In germline, CDR1 is LNHDA, CDR2 SQIVND (reference sequence). The CDR3 loop is CASSIWVGRGSTEAFF. The DNA for the CDR3 is TGTGCCAGTAGTATTTGGGTGGGCAGGGGGTCCACTGAAGCTTTCTTT.

This clonotype was counted at least ten times. This sequence joins TRBV2 and TRBJ2-7, with 7 positions matching TRBD1. V shed 6 bases, J shed 0 bases, and the junction held 14 bases outside the gene matches. The CDR3 length is 17 residues. Per the germline V gene, CDR1 is SNHLY and CDR2 is FYNNEI. CDR3: CASSLLKQGSVSYEQYF. The CDR3 nucleotides are TGTGCCAGCAGCCTATTAAAACAGGGGTCCGTCTCCTACGAGCAGTACTTC.

The J gene is TRBJ2-5, the V gene TRBV3-1; D is undetermined. Germline-derived CDR1 and CDR2 are LGHDT and YNNKEL (reference sequence). V was shortened by 3 bases and J by 7 bases, with 18 bases between the two germline ends. This CDR3 has 15 residues. The chain's CDR3 is CASSQNTGSEGTQYF. Here the CDR3 DNA reads TGTGCCAGCAGCCAGAACACCGGGTCCGAAGGGACCCAGTACTTC.

The sample holds many counts of this clonotype. This rearrangement joins TRBV19 to TRBJ2-1, with D tentatively TRBD1 or TRBD2 (6 bases each). Germline CDR1 LNHDA, CDR2 SQIVND (reference sequence). The V end was cut by 6 bases, the J end by 5 bases, with 23 bases between. This CDR3 comprises 17 residues. Here the CDR3 reads CASRRESVGGVHNEQFF. CDR3 in DNA: TGTGCCAGTAGGAGGGAGTCGGTCGGGGGCGTCCACAATGAGCAGTTCTTC.

This clonotype came up many times. The gene calls are TRBV18 and TRBJ2-1, with D uncertain. Germline V CDR1 and CDR2: KGHSH, LQKENI. V was pared by 0 bases and J by 10 bases, with 10 bases between. The CDR3 consists of 13 residues. Here the CDR3 reads CASSPPSMGEQFF. The CDR3 DNA reads as TGTGCCAGCTCACCACCTAGCATGGGCGAGCAGTTCTTC.

This clonotype was seen repeatedly, ten times or more. V gene TRBV20-1 combines with J gene TRBJ2-3; 11 bases line up with TRBD1. This CDR3 has 13 amino acids. Germline assignment: CDR1 DFQATT and CDR2 SNEGSKA (reference sequence). CDR3 in DNA: TGCAGGATGGGACAGGGGGGTTCAGATACGCAGTATTTT. Its protein product is CRMGQGGSDTQYF.

This clonotype occurred a few times. The chain uses TRBV29-1 and TRBJ2-1; TRBD2 is a possible D gene (6 bases). The V end lost 4 bases, the J end lost 14 bases, and 21 bases lay between the germline ends. CDR1 is SQVTM, CDR2 ANQGSEA, per germline. CDR3 length equals 13 residues. The CDR3 sequence: CSVVGRVTSMKFF. CDR3 coding DNA: TGCAGCGTTGTGGGACGGGTGACTAGTATGAAGTTCTTC.

This chain's CDR3 is CSVDAFKGTGAPAEAFF. As DNA, the CDR3 is TGCAGCGTTGATGCTTTTAAGGGGACCGGGGCGCCCGCTGAAGCTTTCTTT. The V call is TRBV29-1, the J call TRBJ1-1; D perhaps matches TRBD1 (5 bases). The CDR3 sequence is 17 residues long. V was pared by 3 bases and J by 6 bases, with 26 bases between. CDR1 is SQVTM and CDR2 is ANQGSEA in the germline V gene.

This clonotype has a count of ten or more. The V and J genes are TRBV9 and TRBJ2-3; no clear D gene. V was trimmed by 3 bases and J by 1 base, leaving 9 bases between them. This CDR3 contains 14 residues. Germline-derived CDR1 and CDR2 are SGDLS and YYNGEE. The CDR3 sequence: CASSGPVGTDTQYF. In DNA, the CDR3 is TGTGCCAGCAGCGGCCCCGTTGGCACAGATACGCAGTATTTT.

CDR3 sequence (DNA): TGTGCCAGCAGCCAAGGTCCAGAGCGGGAAGATACGCAGTATTTT. Amino acids: CASSQGPEREDTQYF. V and J are TRBV3-1 and TRBJ2-3; 7 nucleotides align to TRBD2. This CDR3 comprises 15 residues. Trimming took 1 base from V and 5 from J; bases not matched to a gene: 6. Germline values: CDR1 LGHDT, CDR2 YNNKEL (reference sequence).

This clonotype was seen at least ten times. CDR3 in DNA: TGTGCCAGCAGTGACGGCCCGAGAGGCTACACCTTC. This codes for CASSDGPRGYTF. The gene calls are TRBV6-1 and TRBJ1-2; no definite D call. The V gene lost 3 bases and the J gene lost 8 bases, with 10 bases spanning the gap. Germline V gene lookup returns CDR1 MNHNS and CDR2 SASEGT. CDR3 size: 12 residues.

This clonotype was seen repeatedly, ten times or more. The CDR3 nucleotides are TGTGCCAGCTCACCCCGGCCTAGGGATTCACCCCTCCACTTT. Its protein is CASSPRPRDSPLHF. J is TRBJ1-6 and V is TRBV18, with D unresolved. The CDR3 runs 14 residues. Germline CDR1 and CDR2: KGHSH and LQKENI. V was shortened by 3 bases and J by 8 bases, with 11 bases between the two germline ends.

This clonotype was observed at least ten times. The V gene is TRBV7-2, the J gene TRBJ2-2; D perhaps matches TRBD1 (6 bases). Trimming removed 5 bases from V and 0 bases from J, with 13 bases in between. The germline gives CDR1 SGHTA, CDR2 FQGNSA. This CDR3 region has 16 residues. CDR3 DNA: TGTGCCAGCAGCGTAAGGACAGACACGAACACCGGGGAGCTGTTTTTT. This translates into CASSVRTDTNTGELFF.

This clonotype occurred many times. The V and J genes are TRBV30 and TRBJ2-3, with TRBD2 matching over 9 bases. The CDR3 consists of 13 residues. Germline V CDR1 and CDR2: GTSNPN, SVGIG (reference sequence). Germline trimming cut 8 bases from V and 4 bases from J; bases unmatched to any gene: 7. CDR3 bases: TGTGCCGGCCTAGCGGGGAGGGCAGATACGCAGTATTTT. It codes for CAGLAGRADTQYF.

This clonotype appeared a few times. The chain uses TRBV4-2 and TRBJ1-3, with D possibly matching TRBD1 (6 bases). The length of the CDR3 is 17 residues. The germline V gene has CDR1 LGHNA and CDR2 YNFKEQ. Trimming shortened V by 1 base and J by 4 bases, and 17 bases separated the two germline ends. CDR3 region: CASSQVRTASLGNTIYF. CDR3 sequence (DNA): TGTGCCAGCAGCCAAGTTCGGACAGCATCGCTGGGAAACACCATATATTTT.

This clonotype was counted between two and nine times. The chain employs TRBV5-1 and TRBJ2-4; a weak D match, TRBD2 (5 bases). V was pared by 4 bases and J by 0 bases, with 14 bases between. This CDR3 comprises 16 residues. Per the germline V gene, CDR1 is SGHRS and CDR2 is YFSETQ. The CDR3 spells CASSPASREAKNIQYF. CDR3 bases: TGCGCCAGCAGCCCCGCAAGCCGGGAAGCCAAAAACATTCAGTACTTC. Filled out from reference TRBV5-1 and TRBJ2-4, the complete variable domain reads KAGVTQTPRYLIKTRGQQVTLSCSPISGHRSVSWYQQTPGQGLQFLFEYFSETQRNKGNFPGRFSGRQFSNSRSEMNVSTLELGDSALYLCASSPASREAKNIQYFGAGTRLSVL.

This clonotype turned up a few times. The gene calls are TRBV3-1 and TRBJ2-1; D unresolved. The ends were cut back, 7 bases at V and 8 bases at J, with 15 bases in the middle. The germline CDR1 and CDR2 sequences are LGHDT and YNNKEL (reference sequence). The CDR3 is 13 amino acids. The CDR3 DNA is TGTGCCAGCACCAGCCACGAAAACGATGAGCAGTTCTTC. Translation: CASTSHENDEQFF.

This clonotype has at least ten counts. The chain uses TRBV7-6 and TRBJ2-2; D gene ambiguous. This CDR3 has 14 amino acids. CDR1 is SGHVS and CDR2 is FNYEAQ in the germline V gene. V lost 1 base to trimming and J lost 4 bases, with 7 bases between them. CDR3 nucleotide sequence: TGTGCCAGCAGCTTAGGGGTGGGCACCGGGGAGCTGTTTTTT. It is translated as CASSLGVGTGELFF.

This clonotype was counted at least ten times. The chain is built from TRBV6-6 and TRBJ1-2, with 10 bases identical to TRBD1. The CDR3 sequence is 15 residues long. V lost 6 bases, J lost 9 bases, and 13 bases stayed unmatched. Germline V gene data show CDR1 as MNHNY and CDR2 as SVGAGI (reference sequence). The CDR3 here is CASRFGTGAGDRYTF. For the CDR3, the DNA is TGTGCCAGCAGATTTGGGACAGGGGCCGGGGATCGCTACACCTTC.

This clonotype was picked up many times. The chain joins TRBV5-1 to TRBJ1-6; no clear D. Trimming removed 4 bases from V and 8 bases from J, with 13 bases in between. CDR3 length: 14 amino acids. CDR1 is SGHRS, CDR2 YFSETQ, per germline. The CDR3 sequence is CASSPEEAHSPLHF. As DNA, the CDR3 is TGCGCCAGCAGCCCTGAAGAAGCCCATTCACCCCTCCACTTT.

This clonotype was observed at least ten times. V and J are TRBV20-1 and TRBJ2-3, with 16 bases lining up with TRBD2. Losses at the gene ends were 6 bases for V and 2 bases for J; bases not matched to a gene: 8. Germline loops: CDR1 DFQATT, CDR2 SNEGSKA (reference sequence). The CDR3 totals 17 residues. DNA of the CDR3: TGCAGTGCAACCGGGACTAGCGGGGGGGAGTTCACAGATACGCAGTATTTT. Protein: CSATGTSGGEFTDTQYF.

This clonotype appeared many times. V usage is TRBV7-2 and J usage is TRBJ1-2; D remains ambiguous. Germline lookup yields CDR1 SGHTA and CDR2 FQGNSA. The CDR3 totals 13 residues. Trimming stripped 1 base from V and 5 bases from J, with 8 bases between. The DNA for the CDR3 is TGTGCCAGCAGCTTAGTACTGGGTTATGGCTACACCTTC. This encodes CASSLVLGYGYTF.

This clonotype was detected many times. CDR3 sequence: CASSLSGSGGGGTDTQYF. The CDR3 DNA follows: TGTGCCAGCAGCTTAAGCGGTAGCGGGGGAGGTGGAACAGATACGCAGTATTTT. The chain joins TRBV7-3 to TRBJ2-3, with TRBD2 identical over 9 bases. J lost 3 bases, V lost 1 base, and 11 bases had no gene match. CDR1 is SGHTA and CDR2 is FQGTGA in the germline V gene. The CDR3 consists of 18 residues.

There are a few counts of this clonotype. The J gene is TRBJ2-1, the V gene TRBV6-2 or TRBV6-3; 11 bases are shared with TRBD2. Germline lookup yields CDR1 MNHEY and CDR2 SVGEGT. Trimming removed 2 bases from V and 5 bases from J; junction bases left unmatched: 2. This CDR3 contains 15 residues. CDR3 amino acids: CASSYVSGGDNEQFF. DNA for the CDR3: TGTGCCAGCAGTTACGTTAGCGGGGGGGACAATGAGCAGTTCTTC.